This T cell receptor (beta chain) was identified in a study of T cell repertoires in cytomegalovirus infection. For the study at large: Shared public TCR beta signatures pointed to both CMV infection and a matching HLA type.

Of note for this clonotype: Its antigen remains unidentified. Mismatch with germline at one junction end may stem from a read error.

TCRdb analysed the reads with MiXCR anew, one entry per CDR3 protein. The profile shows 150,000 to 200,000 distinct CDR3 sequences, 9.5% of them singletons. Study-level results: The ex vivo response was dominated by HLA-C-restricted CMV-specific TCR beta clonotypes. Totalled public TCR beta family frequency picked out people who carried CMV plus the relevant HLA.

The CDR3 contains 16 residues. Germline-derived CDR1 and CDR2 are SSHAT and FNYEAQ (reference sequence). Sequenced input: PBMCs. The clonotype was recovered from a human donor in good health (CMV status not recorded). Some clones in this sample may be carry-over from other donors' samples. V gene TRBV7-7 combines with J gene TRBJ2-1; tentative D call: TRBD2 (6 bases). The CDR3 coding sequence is TGTGCTAGCAGCTCGGGCGGAGGGCTCGGGTACAATGAGCAGTTCTTC. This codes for CASSSGGGLGYNEQFF.